The source of this T cell receptor (beta chain) is a study of patients and donors after allogeneic stem cell transplantation. This clonotype was found many times. One entry per CDR3 protein, called by TCRdb with MiXCR from the RT-PCR reads. In the table there are roughly 880,000 distinct CDR3 sequences, about a sixth of which are singletons. Between the trimmed V and J ends, which lost 8 bases and 0 bases, there was a span of 13 bases. The CDR3 length is 14 residues. Sequenced sample: blood, either unsorted or a sorted T cell fraction (not recorded which). The sequence derives from a human donor who was either an allogeneic HSCT recipient or a stem cell or donor lymphocyte infusion donor (not recorded which). It is not recorded whose cells these are; they may come from a transplant donor. V usage is TRBV12-3 or TRBV12-4 and J usage is TRBJ1-1, with D possibly being TRBD1 (6 bases). The CDR3 DNA reads as TGTGCCAGCCGGAGGCAGGGGATGAACACTGAAGCTTTCTTT. Protein product: CASRRQGMNTEAFF.